One and the same sample provided the 18 T cell receptor beta chains below, sequenced in a study of shared clonotypes between healthy human individuals. Profiling relied on immunoSEQ multiplex PCR, and the TCRdb table lists in-frame clones only, not all of them. The sample lists fewer than 600,000 clones; roughly three quarters were seen once. Sequenced material: PBMCs. Receptor source: a woman aged 40 to 49 in good health. Some clones in this sample may be carry-over from other donors' samples.

The CDR3 is CSVEPVIGQPQHF. The CDR3 nucleotides are TGCAGCGTTGAACCGGTAATTGGTCAGCCCCAGCATTTT. V and J are TRBV29-1 and TRBJ1-5; D is ambiguous. Trimming stripped 2 bases from V and 6 bases from J, with 11 bases between. Germline V gene lookup returns CDR1 SQVTM and CDR2 ANQGSEA. CDR3 length: 13 amino acids.

The gene calls are TRBV7-9 and TRBJ2-3; 7 positions agree with TRBD1. The CDR3 runs to 15 residues. The germline V gene has CDR1 SEHNR and CDR2 FQNEAQ (reference sequence). V shed 5 bases, J shed 6 bases, and the junction held 11 bases outside the gene matches. The CDR3 region is CASSGTGTAEDTQYF. The CDR3, as DNA: TGTGCCAGCAGCGGTACCGGGACAGCGGAGGATACGCAGTATTTT.

In its sample, this clone was seen a few times. The V and J genes are TRBV21-1 and TRBJ1-5; the table gives TRBD1 as D, unverified against the DNA. TRBV21-1 is described as a pseudogene. The CDR3 consists of 14 residues. CDR3 sequence (DNA): TGTGCCAGCAGCAAAGGTCGTCCGACAGAGCCCCAGCATTTT. Its translation: CASSKGRPTEPQHF.

The chain links TRBV11-2 to TRBJ2-2, with D perhaps matching TRBD2 (6 bases). V lost 3 bases and J 4 bases, leaving 12 bases between the germline ends. The CDR3 consists of 15 residues. Germline CDR1 is SGHAT and CDR2 is FQNNGV. CDR3: CASSFRGTLTGELFF. CDR3 coding DNA: TGTGCCAGCAGCTTCCGGGGGACTCTCACCGGGGAGCTGTTTTTT.

V usage is TRBV6-5 and J usage is TRBJ2-5; 8 bases map to TRBD1. The CDR3 totals 15 residues. Germline-derived CDR1 and CDR2 are MNHEY and SVGAGI. The J segment lost 1 base and the V segment lost 6 bases, leaving 7 bases of the junction unmatched. As DNA, the CDR3 is TGTGCCAGCAGGCCGGGACAGGTATCCCAAGAGACCCAGTACTTC. Translation gives CASRPGQVSQETQYF.

With regard to this clone: The sample carries other DNA sequences with the same CDR3. The rearrangement joins TRBV7-2 to TRBJ1-2, with TRBD1 matching 11 bases. The CDR3 is made up of 14 amino acids. In germline, CDR1 is SGHTA, CDR2 FQGNSA. The V segment lost 3 bases and the J segment 5 bases; nucleotides outside the gene matches: 2. The CDR3 region is CASSFGQGAYGYTF. CDR3 sequence (DNA): TGTGCCAGCAGCTTCGGACAGGGGGCTTATGGCTACACCTTC.

This clone was picked up many times. The J gene is TRBJ2-5, the V gene TRBV21-1. TRBV21-1 is a known pseudogene. The length of the CDR3 is 13 residues. CDR3 amino acids: CASSKGCKETQYF. In nucleotides, the CDR3 is TGTGCCAGCAGCAAGGGGTGTAAAGAGACCCAGTACTTC.

The V gene is TRBV27, the J gene TRBJ2-5, with 12 bases identical to TRBD2. The last part of the DNA fits TRBJ2-7 better; the J call may be wrong. Germline V gene sequence: CDR1 MNHEY, CDR2 SMNVEV (reference sequence). The CDR3 length is 14 residues. In DNA, the CDR3 is TGTGCCAGCAGTAGACTAGCGGGAGTCGGCGAGCAGTACTTC. Translation gives CASSRLAGVGEQYF.

The rearrangement uses TRBV5-4 and TRBJ2-3, with D perhaps TRBD2 (5 bases). Trimming removed 0 bases at V and 6 bases at J, with 8 bases between. The V gene's germline CDR1 is SGHNT and CDR2 YYREEE (reference sequence). This CDR3 is built from 13 residues. The CDR3 region is CASSLVVADTQYF. The DNA of the CDR3 is TGTGCCAGCAGCTTGGTAGTAGCGGATACGCAGTATTTT. The full variable domain, in which reference TRBV5-4 and TRBJ2-3 provide the parts outside the CDR3, is ETGVTQSPTHLIKTRGQQVTLRCSSQSGHNTVSWYQQALGQGPQFIFQYYREEENGRGNFPPRFSGLQFPNYSSELNVNALELDDSALYLCASSLVVADTQYFGPGTRLTVL.

In this sample, this clone turned up a few times. A much larger clone lies a single base off, so this may be a read error. This CDR3 is CASSGLAGPTGGLFF. As DNA, the CDR3 is TGTGCCAGCAGTGGACTAGCGGGACCCACCGGGGGGCTGTTTTTT. The V gene is TRBV2, the J gene TRBJ2-2, with 11 bases lining up with TRBD2. Looked up from germline, CDR1 is SNHLY and CDR2 is FYNNEI. This CDR3 comprises 15 residues.

The chain uses TRBV19 and TRBJ1-5; D is possibly TRBD1 (5 bases). Trimming stripped 10 bases from V and 0 bases from J, with 10 bases between. Germline CDR1 is LNHDA and CDR2 is SQIVND (reference sequence). This CDR3 spans 13 amino acids. The CDR3 loop is CATQGNSNQPQHF. DNA of the CDR3: TGTGCCACTCAGGGAAATAGCAATCAGCCCCAGCATTTT.

About this clone: A much larger clone lies a single base off, so this may be a read error. Within the sample, other DNA sequences also encode this same CDR3. The V call is TRBV20-1, the J call TRBJ2-7, with a possible D match to TRBD2 (7 bases). The CDR3 extends over 10 amino acids. The germline V gene encodes CDR1 DFQATT and CDR2 SNEGSKA (reference sequence). V was shortened by 4 bases and J by 9 bases, with 10 bases between the two germline ends. CDR3 protein: CSAKGGAQYF. CDR3 nucleotide sequence: TGCAGTGCTAAGGGGGGGGCGCAGTACTTC.

The V and J genes are TRBV5-1 and TRBJ2-7; tentatively, D is TRBD1 (6 bases). The V gene's germline CDR1 is SGHRS and CDR2 YFSETQ. The ends were cut back, 0 bases at V and 4 bases at J, with 14 bases in the middle. CDR3 size: 15 residues. The CDR3 is CASSLGAGVGYEQYF. The CDR3 DNA is TGCGCCAGCAGCTTGGGGGCAGGGGTGGGATACGAGCAGTACTTC.

The sample holds a few counts of this clone. V and J are TRBV7-3 and TRBJ2-2; D possibly uses TRBD1 or TRBD2 (5 bases each). The CDR3 covers 14 residues. Germline CDR1 SGHTA, CDR2 FQGTGA. V lost 7 bases and J lost 0, with 9 bases in between. CDR3 sequence: CASNKGPNTGELFF. In nucleotides, the CDR3 is TGTGCCAGCAACAAGGGACCGAACACCGGGGAGCTGTTTTTT.

The genes are TRBV27 and TRBJ2-1; 11 bases align to TRBD2. The CDR3 consists of 15 residues. The ends lost 5 bases at V and 4 bases at J; junction bases unmatched: 4. The germline V gene has CDR1 MNHEY and CDR2 SMNVEV (reference sequence). CDR3 amino acids: CASSLLAGGYNEQFF. The CDR3 nucleotides are TGTGCCAGCAGTCTTCTAGCGGGAGGTTACAATGAGCAGTTCTTC.

The gene calls are TRBV28 and TRBJ2-3, with D unresolved. The CDR3 sequence is 14 residues long. The V and J ends lost 3 bases and 2 bases respectively, with 9 bases between them. Germline-derived CDR1 and CDR2 are MDHEN and SYDVKM. The CDR3 DNA reads TGTGCCAGCAGTTTGAGACCCGTCACAGATACGCAGTATTTT. This sequence encodes CASSLRPVTDTQYF.

As DNA, the CDR3 is TGTGCCAGCAGCGTAGGGCCGGGGTCTGGGGCCAACGTCCTGACTTTC. This sequence encodes CASSVGPGSGANVLTF. The genes are TRBV9 and TRBJ2-6; possibly TRBD2 for D (5 bases). The CDR3 covers 16 residues. Germline lookup yields CDR1 SGDLS and CDR2 YYNGEE. Trimming took off 0 bases at V and 1 base at J, with 8 bases between the two ends. The full variable domain, rest sourced from reference TRBV9 and TRBJ2-6, is DSGVTQTPKHLITATGQRVTLRCSPRSGDLSVYWYQQSLDQGLQFLIQYYNGEERAKGNILERFSAQQFPDLHSELNLSSLELGDSALYFCASSVGPGSGANVLTFGAGSRLTVL.

This rearrangement joins TRBV5-1 to TRBJ2-5; D gene uncertain. Deletions cut 4 bases from V and 7 bases from J, with 14 bases between. The length of the CDR3 is 13 residues. CDR1 and CDR2 (germline): SGHRS, YFSETQ. CDR3 in DNA: TGCGCCAGCAGCACTGAGCCCGTCGGGACCCAGTACTTC. Translation: CASSTEPVGTQYF.